These T cell receptor beta chains were read from a single sample in a study of cytomegalovirus exposure and HLA in healthy donors. Measured with immunoSEQ multiplex PCR; TCRdb has only the in-frame clones, and not every one. Of some 330,000 clones listed, about nine tenths were seen once; the top ten hold 0.75% to 0.85%. Material for sequencing was PBMCs. These receptors all stem from a young woman in good health and CMV-seronegative. Each CDR3 is given with its conserved first and last residue. D genes are given only for firm matches. The size field is filled for only some rows; it gives once, few, many or a size class.

>NA|TRBJ1-2|15|TRBV9|NA
TGTGCCAGCAGCGTAGTACAGGGTTTGCCCTATGGCTACACCTTC
CASSVVQGLPYGYTF
>NA|TRBJ1-3|14|TRBV27|NA
TGTGCCAGCAGCTTAGGACTATCTGGAAACACCATATATTTT
CASSLGLSGNTIYF
>NA|TRBJ1-5|15|TRBV7-2|NA
TGTGCCAGCAGCTTATCGTGGCAGGGGAATCAGCCCCAGCATTTT
CASSLSWQGNQPQHF
>NA|TRBJ2-7|13|TRBV6-6|TRBD2
TGTGCCATCACCGGGACTAGCGTAGGGGAGCAGTACTTC
CAITGTSVGEQYF
>NA|TRBJ2-7|14|TRBV29-1|TRBD2
TGCAGCGTTGAAGGTAGCGGGAGCCTCTACGAGCAGTACTTC
CSVEGSGSLYEQYF
>once|TRBJ2-7|14|TRBV19|NA
TGTGCCAGTAGTCCAATCCCGGCAGGGGAAGAGCAGTACTTC
CASSPIPAGEEQYF
>once|TRBJ2-7|14|TRBV7-2|TRBD2
TGTGCCAGCAGCCTTAGCGGGGGGACCTACGAGCAGTACTTC
CASSLSGGTYEQYF
>NA|TRBJ2-7|13|TRBV6-5|NA
TGTGCCAGCAGTTACTCCTACCAGGTGGAGCAGTACTTC
CASSYSYQVEQYF
>NA|TRBJ1-2|15|TRBV18|TRBD1
TGTGCCAGCTCACCACTAGGACAGGGTCTTCCTGGCTACACCTTC
CASSPLGQGLPGYTF
>few|TRBJ2-2|16|TRBV4-1|TRBD1
TGCGCCAGCAGCCAAGATGGACAGGCGAACACCGGGGAGCTGTTTTTT
CASSQDGQANTGELFF
>NA|TRBJ2-1|15|TRBV25-1|NA
TGTGCCAGCAGTGAGGAGGGGCACTCCTACAATGAGCAGTTCTTC
CASSEEGHSYNEQFF
>NA|TRBJ2-1|15|TRBV27|TRBD2
TGTGCCAGCAGTGTACTAGCGGGAGTTCCCAGTGAGCAGTTCTTC
CASSVLAGVPSEQFF
>NA|TRBJ2-3|15|TRBV10-2|TRBD2
TGCGCCAGCAGGATTCTAGCGGGAGGAGTAGATACGCAGTATTTT
CASRILAGGVDTQYF
>NA|TRBJ1-1|13|TRBV30|NA
TGTGCCTGGAGTGTAGTTTCGGACACTGAAGCTTTCTTT
CAWSVVSDTEAFF
>few|TRBJ2-7|14|TRBV5-6|TRBD1
TGTGCCAGCAGTAACCGGGACAGCACCTACGAGCAGTACTTC
CASSNRDSTYEQYF
>NA|TRBJ2-5|12|TRBV29-1|NA
TGCAGCGAGGGGCGGATCCAAGAGACCCAGTACTTC
CSEGRIQETQYF
>NA|TRBJ2-1|12|TRBV2|NA
TGTGCCAGCAGTGAAACAGGGTATGAGCAGTTCTTC
CASSETGYEQFF
>NA|TRBJ2-7|13|TRBV6-6|NA
TGTGCCAGCAGTTACCCCGGGGCCTACGAGCAGTACTTC
CASSYPGAYEQYF
>NA|TRBJ2-3|16|TRBV7-2|NA
TGTGCCAGCACCGCCTTTGGACTTCTGAACACAGATACGCAGTATTTT
CASTAFGLLNTDTQYF
>few|TRBJ2-7|14|TRBV4-3|NA
TGCGCCAGCAGCCAAGGGAGCGGGTCCTACGAGCAGTACTTC
CASSQGSGSYEQYF
>NA|TRBJ2-1|16|TRBV4-3|TRBD2
TGCGCCAGCAGCCAAGAGACTAGCGGAGGGTTCCATGAGCAGTTCTTC
CASSQETSGGFHEQFF
>NA|TRBJ2-7|14|TRBV5-6|NA
TGTGCCAGCAGCTTGGCGGGTCTGTCCTACGAGCAGTACTTC
CASSLAGLSYEQYF